This TCR beta chain originates from a study of T cells in Graves' hyperthyroidism and ophthalmopathy. Study-wide findings and caveats: The model forecast ophthalmopathy, anticipating it by a median about six months before onset.

An absence of ophthalmopathy progression within 18 months meant stable Graves' hyperthyroidism. Amplified TCR beta CDR3 regions derived from RNA transcripts. First-round RT-PCR with HTBI primers amplified the TCR CDR3 region. A single record per CDR3 protein comes from TCRdb applying MiXCR to the multiplex PCR reads. The sample lists around 450,000 distinct CDR3 sequences; approximately 14% were seen once. V shed 4 bases, J shed 1 base, and the junction held 4 bases outside the gene matches. The CDR3 totals 15 residues. Germline V lookup: CDR1 SQVTM, CDR2 ANQGSEA. Comment on this clonotype: Its antigen remains unidentified.

This TCR was sampled from a woman under 30 with Graves' hyperthyroidism. The chain is built from TRBV29-1 and TRBJ2-2; the match to TRBD2 covers 9 bases. Input material: blood. The CDR3 reads CSVGSLAGNTGELFF. The CDR3 DNA is TGCAGCGTTGGGTCACTAGCGGGGAACACCGGGGAGCTGTTTTTT.